This T cell receptor beta chain was sequenced in a study of vaccination and CD4 T cells after COVID-19. About the study: Convalescent persons amounted to six males plus four females, two of whom were Hispanic.

Researchers used the Oncomine TCR Beta short-read assay to sequence DNA from cultured CD4+ T cells. A single record per CDR3 protein comes from TCRdb applying MiXCR to the PCR reads. This sample has under 15,000 distinct CDR3 sequences, with around 45% found just once. Concerning this clonotype itself: Its antigen is unknown. Germline is not matched at one junction end, which may reflect a read error.

Indicated treatment: roughly 10-day PBMC culture with coronavirus spike peptide pools or control peptides (ViraFEST assay). Study-level findings and limits: Among convalescent patients, a median roughly 88% of reactive clones emerged only after vaccination.

There are 15 residues in the CDR3. Germline V gene lookup returns CDR1 MNHNS and CDR2 SASEGT. Input material: CD4+ T cells from blood, cultured in vitro. This receptor was taken from a human donor who had recovered from COVID-19. This sequence joins TRBV6-1 and TRBJ2-4, with D perhaps being TRBD1 or TRBD2 (6 bases each). Here the CDR3 reads CASNEGGLAKNIQYF. CDR3 nucleotide sequence: TGTGCCAGCAATGAAGGGGGGTTAGCCAAAAACATTCAGTACTTC.